Listed here is a single TCR beta chain. Other DNA sequences in this sample translate to the same CDR3. Assay: immunoSEQ multiplex PCR; the TCRdb copy retains only in-frame clones and omits some. The table has approximately 2,200,000 clones, just over 90% seen once. This entry comes from a study of shared clonotypes between healthy human individuals. Naive-designated CD8 cells lacked CD45RO, were positively enriched for CCR7, and omitted terminally differentiated effector memory CD45RA+ cells. Germline assignment: CDR1 SGDLS and CDR2 YYNGEE. The CDR3 spans 15 residues. The trim removed 2 bases at V and 2 bases at J, leaving 5 bases unmatched.

Sequenced input: naive CD8+ T cells from PBMCs. The chain links TRBV9 to TRBJ2-7; TRBD2 matches 9 bases. The TCR was taken from a man aged 18-30 years in good health. Some clones in this sample may be carry-over from other donors' samples. CDR3 protein: CASSVGASGAYEQYF. The CDR3 bases are TGTGCCAGCAGCGTTGGCGCTAGCGGGGCCTACGAGCAGTACTTC.